This TCR beta chain was found in a study of naive and memory T cell subsets. Alpha and beta libraries were amplified separately from the second PCR onward. After CD4 positive bead selection, the CD4-negative fraction gave CD8 T cells. The beta constant-region primer was an equimolar mix of two oligonucleotides covering TRBC1 and TRBC2. A 12-nucleotide UMI and the SP2 primer were added to the cDNA 3' end by oligonucleotide ligation. One entry per CDR3 protein, called by TCRdb with MiXCR from the UMI-ligation and nested PCR reads. The sample has 70,000 to 95,000 distinct CDR3 sequences; roughly 7% are singletons. There are many counts of this clonotype. This CDR3 has 14 residues. V dropped 4 bases and J dropped 4 bases, with 11 bases sitting between them. Germline CDR1 and CDR2: SGHRS and YFSETQ.

The source of this sequence is a human donor in good health. The rearrangement uses TRBV5-1 and TRBJ1-4; no firm D call. Sequenced sample: central memory CD4+ T cells from blood. For the CDR3, the DNA is TGCGCCAGCAGCCCACAGACTTTTAATGAAAAACTGTTTTTT. The encoded protein is CASSPQTFNEKLFF.